The 5 T cell receptor beta chains given below trace back to one sample, sequenced in a study of read filtering for tumor transcriptome and immune sequencing. Molecular barcoded adaptors covering alpha/delta and beta/gamma chains were used on about 390 ng RNA. TCRdb re-derived calls from the reads in MiXCR, one entry per CDR3 protein. This table has 49,000 or so distinct CDR3 sequences, about 12% appearing once. Sample: a population of CD138-negative cells sorted from bone marrow. These receptors were obtained from a donor at least 40 years old with multiple myeloma.

This clonotype was counted many times. The chain joins TRBV10-3 to TRBJ2-1, with TRBD1 as a possible D gene (5 bases). V was pared by 2 bases and J by 4 bases, with 12 bases between. The CDR3 has 15 residues. Per the germline V gene, CDR1 is ENHRY and CDR2 is SYGVKD. The CDR3 sequence is CAISERLGAYNEQFF. The DNA for the CDR3 is TGTGCCATCAGTGAGCGTCTAGGGGCTTACAATGAGCAGTTCTTC.

This clonotype was recorded many times. This rearrangement joins TRBV20-1 to TRBJ1-5, with D hard to call. CDR3 size: 13 residues. V lost 6 bases and J 0 bases, leaving 9 bases between the germline ends. Germline CDR1 is DFQATT and CDR2 is SNEGSKA (reference sequence). CDR3 in amino acids: CSARGDSNQPQHF. The CDR3 nucleotides read TGCAGTGCCCGTGGAGATAGCAATCAGCCCCAGCATTTT.

This clonotype was counted at least ten times. The chain carries TRBV28 and TRBJ2-7; maybe TRBD2 (6 bases). This CDR3 contains 20 residues. Germline CDR1 reads MDHEN; CDR2 reads SYDVKM. Trimming shortened V by 2 bases and J by 3 bases, and 29 bases separated the two germline ends. For the CDR3, the DNA is TGTGCCAGCAGTTTAGATCTCAGGGTAGCCCTCGGCGGGAAGGACTACGAGCAGTACTTC. Amino acid sequence: CASSLDLRVALGGKDYEQYF. The full variable domain, with the rest looked up from reference TRBV28 and TRBJ2-7, is DVKVTQSSRYLVKRTGEKVFLECVQDMDHENMFWYRQDPGLGLRLIYFSYDVKMKEKGDIPEGYSVSREKKERFSLILESASTNQTSMYLCASSLDLRVALGGKDYEQYFGPGTRLTVT.

About this clonotype: A much bigger clone sits one base away, suggesting this may be a read error. J is TRBJ2-1 and V is TRBV6-1; TRBD2 is a possible D gene (7 bases). The CDR3 consists of 17 residues. Germline assignment: CDR1 MNHNS and CDR2 SASEGT. CDR3 DNA: TGTGCCAGCAGTTACTCGAGGAAGGGGGGGAACTACAATGAGCAGTTATTC. Translating gives CASSYSRKGGNYNEQLF.

This clonotype was seen many times. The J gene is TRBJ2-3, the V gene TRBV7-2; D is unclear. CDR3 length: 15 residues. Germline values: CDR1 SGHTA, CDR2 FQGNSA. Trimming cost V 2 bases and J 2 bases, with 11 bases left between them. CDR3 coding DNA: TGTGCCAGCAGCTTAAATGTCAGAAACACAGATACGCAGTATTTT. The encoded protein is CASSLNVRNTDTQYF.